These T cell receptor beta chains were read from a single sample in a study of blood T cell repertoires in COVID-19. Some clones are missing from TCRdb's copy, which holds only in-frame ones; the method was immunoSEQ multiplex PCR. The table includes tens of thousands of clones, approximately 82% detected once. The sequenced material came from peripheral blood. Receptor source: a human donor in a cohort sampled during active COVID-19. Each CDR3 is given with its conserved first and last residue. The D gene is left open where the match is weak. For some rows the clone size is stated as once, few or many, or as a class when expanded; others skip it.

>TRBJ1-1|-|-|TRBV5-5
TGTGCCAGCAGCTTGGCTCCCCGGGAAACTGAAGCTTTCTTT
CASSLAPRETEAFF
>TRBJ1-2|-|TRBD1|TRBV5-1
TGCGCCAGCAGCTTGGATCCCCGGGACAGTATAGGGGGCTACACCTTC
CASSLDPRDSIGGYTF
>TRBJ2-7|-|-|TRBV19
TGTGCCAGTAGTATACCCCCCGGCGAGCAGTACTTC
CASSIPPGEQYF
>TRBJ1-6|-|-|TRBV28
TGTGCCAGCAGTATAATGGCTTTAGGGAGCCGATCTTCACCCCTCCACTTT
CASSIMALGSRSSPLHF
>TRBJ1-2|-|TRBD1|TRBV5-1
TGCGCCAGCAGCTTGGATGGACGGACAGGGCGGTACACCTTC
CASSLDGRTGRYTF
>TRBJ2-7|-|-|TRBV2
TGTGCCAGCAGTTGGCACGGGATGGCAGGGGGGTTCTCCTACGAGCAGTACTTC
CASSWHGMAGGFSYEQYF
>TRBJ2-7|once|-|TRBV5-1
TGCGCCAGCAGCTTGGTCGTAGGGGCGGCCTACGAGCAGTACTTC
CASSLVVGAAYEQYF
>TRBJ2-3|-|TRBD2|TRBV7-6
TGTGCCAGCAGCCCCCGGAGGGAAGCGGGGGGCACAGATACGCAGTATTTT
CASSPRREAGGTDTQYF
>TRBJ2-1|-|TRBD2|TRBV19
TGTGCCAGTAGTATAGATCTAAGACTAGCCGACAGATACAATGAGCAGTTCTTC
CASSIDLRLADRYNEQFF
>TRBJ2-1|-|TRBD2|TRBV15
TGTGCCACCAGCAGAGAAGCCGGGACTAGAGGGGAAAGCTCCTACAATGAGCAGTTCTTC
CATSREAGTRGESSYNEQFF
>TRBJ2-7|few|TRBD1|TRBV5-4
TGTGCCAGCAGCGGGGACAGGCTCTACGAGCAGTACTTC
CASSGDRLYEQYF
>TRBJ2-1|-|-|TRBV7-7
TGTGCTAGCAGCTTATCGGGGGGCGCCTACAATGAGCAGTTCTTC
CASSLSGGAYNEQFF
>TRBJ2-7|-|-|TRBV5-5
TGTGCCAGCAGCTTGCAACAGACCTACGAGCAGTACTTC
CASSLQQTYEQYF
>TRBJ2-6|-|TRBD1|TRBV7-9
TGTGCCAGCAGCTTAACGACAGGGTCTGGGGCCAACGTCCTGACTTTC
CASSLTTGSGANVLTF
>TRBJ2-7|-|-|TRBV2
TGTGCCAGCAGTTTTAGCGGCCCAACCTACGAGCAGTACTTC
CASSFSGPTYEQYF
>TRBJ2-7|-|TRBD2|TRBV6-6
TGTGCCAGCAGCCCCATTATGACTAGCGGGGGGGCGTCGGGGAGGTGGGAGCAGTACTTC
CASSPIMTSGGASGRWEQYF
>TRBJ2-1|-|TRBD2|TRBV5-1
TGCGCCAGCAGCTTGGACCGACTAGCGGGAGGCGCCAATGAGCAGTTCTTC
CASSLDRLAGGANEQFF
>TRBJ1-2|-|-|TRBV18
TGTGCCAGCTCGCGAGGACAGACTAACTATGGCTACACCTTC
CASSRGQTNYGYTF
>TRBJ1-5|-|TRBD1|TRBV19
TGTGCCAGTAGTACCAGACAGGGGGCGAATCAGCCCCAGCATTTT
CASSTRQGANQPQHF
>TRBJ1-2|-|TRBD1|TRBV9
TGTGCCAGCAGCGCGAATCAGGGACAGGGGAACTATGGCTACACCTTC
CASSANQGQGNYGYTF
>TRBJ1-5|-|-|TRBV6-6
TGTGCCAGCCAGGAATACGCCAATCAGCCCCAGCATTTT
CASQEYANQPQHF
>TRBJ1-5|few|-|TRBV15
TGTGCCACCAGCGTACGTCCAGATCAGCCCCAGCATTTT
CATSVRPDQPQHF
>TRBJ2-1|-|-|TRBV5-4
TGTGCCAGCAGCTTGGGACAGAATCCTTCCTACAATGAGCAGTTCTTC
CASSLGQNPSYNEQFF
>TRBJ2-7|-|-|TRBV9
TGTGCCAGCAGCGTAGACACAGGGAAAGCCTACGAGCAGTACTTC
CASSVDTGKAYEQYF
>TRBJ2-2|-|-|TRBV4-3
TGCGCCAGCAGTCTACAGGTGGGGGGGAACACCGGGGAGCTGTTTTTT
CASSLQVGGNTGELFF
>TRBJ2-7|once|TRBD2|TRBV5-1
TGCGCCAGCAGCCCTCGGACTAGCGGGGGGGGGCAGTACTTC
CASSPRTSGGGQYF
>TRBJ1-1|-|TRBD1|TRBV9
TGTGCCAGCAGCGTAGACAGGGGCACTGAAGCTTTCTTT
CASSVDRGTEAFF
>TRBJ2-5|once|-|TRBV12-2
TGTGCAAGTCGCTTGGTAACCCCGGGGACAGGGGGCGCGGGGGAGACCCAGTACTTC
CASRLVTPGTGGAGETQYF
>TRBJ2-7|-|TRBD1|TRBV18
TGTGCCAGCTCTGGGACAGACGGTGTCTCCTACGAGCAGTACTTC
CASSGTDGVSYEQYF
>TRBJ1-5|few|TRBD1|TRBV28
TGTGCCAGCAGCACACAGGGGGCCCATCAGCCCCAGCATTTT
CASSTQGAHQPQHF
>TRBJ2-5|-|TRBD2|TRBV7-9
TGTGCCAGCAGCCCGGGGGTAGCGGGGGGGAATCAAGAGACCCAGTACTTC
CASSPGVAGGNQETQYF
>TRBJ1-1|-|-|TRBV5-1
TGCGCCAGCAGCCCCATGTCTATATCATCGAACACTGAAGCTTTCTTT
CASSPMSISSNTEAFF
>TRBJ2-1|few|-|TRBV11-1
TGTGCCAGCAGCTTAGTCAGATATGAGCAGTTCTTC
CASSLVRYEQFF
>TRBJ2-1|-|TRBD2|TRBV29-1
TGCAGCGTCCCACCGGAGGAGCGGGGGGCTCAACATGAGCAGTTCTTC
CSVPPEERGAQHEQFF
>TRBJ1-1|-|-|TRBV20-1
TGCAGTGCACCCCGCGCGGGCCCAGGTTTCTTT
CSAPRAGPGFF
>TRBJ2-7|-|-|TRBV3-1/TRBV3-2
TGTGCCAGCAGCCAAGGGGGCGGCGAGCAGTACTTC
CASSQGGGEQYF
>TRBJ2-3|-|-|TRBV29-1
TGCGTAGCGAACACAGATACGCAGTATTTT
CVANTDTQYF
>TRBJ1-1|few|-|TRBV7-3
TGTGCCAGCAGCTTAGGGGCCAACACTGAAGCTTTCTTT
CASSLGANTEAFF
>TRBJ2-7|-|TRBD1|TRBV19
TGTGCCAGTAGACCAGGGACAGGAGCCTTGGGGGGCGAGCAGTACTTC
CASRPGTGALGGEQYF
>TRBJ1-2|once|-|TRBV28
TGTGCCACCGAACAGGGAGGGACACTCAACTATGGCTACACCTTC
CATEQGGTLNYGYTF
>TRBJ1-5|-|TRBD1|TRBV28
TGTGCCAGCAGTACGACAGGGGATCCTCAGCCCCAGCATTTT
CASSTTGDPQPQHF
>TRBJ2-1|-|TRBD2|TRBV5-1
TGCGCCAGCAGCCCCGAAGGACTAGCGGGACTTGAGCAGTTCTTC
CASSPEGLAGLEQFF
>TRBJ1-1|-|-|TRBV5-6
TGTGCCAGCAGCTTACCACAGGGGAACACTGAAGCTTTCTTT
CASSLPQGNTEAFF
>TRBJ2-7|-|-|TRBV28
TGTGCCAGCAGTGTCCTAAACGACGAGCAGTACTTC
CASSVLNDEQYF
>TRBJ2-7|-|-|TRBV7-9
TGTGCCAGCAGCTTCCTAGGCACCTACGAGCAGTACTTC
CASSFLGTYEQYF
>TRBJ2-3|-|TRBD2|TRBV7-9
TGTGCCAGCAGCCTCCGGGACATGGGGACTAGCGGGATCCAAGATACGCAGTATTTT
CASSLRDMGTSGIQDTQYF
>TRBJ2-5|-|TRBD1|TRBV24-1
TGTGCCACCAGTGACTCGGACAGGGTAGGCGTGGAGACCCAGTACTTC
CATSDSDRVGVETQYF
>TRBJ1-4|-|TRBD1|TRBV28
TGTGCCAGCAGTGGCAGGGGGCTCGGTAATGAAAAACTGTTTTTT
CASSGRGLGNEKLFF
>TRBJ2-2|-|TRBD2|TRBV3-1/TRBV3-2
TGTGCCAGCAGCCAAGATGGTTCGGCCGGGAGGACCGGGGAGCTGTTTTTT
CASSQDGSAGRTGELFF
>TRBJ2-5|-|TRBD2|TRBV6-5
TGTGCCAGCAACTGGGGACTAGGTGGGGAGACCCAGTACTTC
CASNWGLGGETQYF
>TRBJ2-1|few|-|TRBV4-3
TGCGCCAGCAGCCAAGAATTATCTTGGGGAGGTGAGCAGTTCTTC
CASSQELSWGGEQFF
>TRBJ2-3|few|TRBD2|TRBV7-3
TGTGCCAGCAGCTTAGGGGCTAGCGGGGTTGCAGATACGCAGTATTTT
CASSLGASGVADTQYF
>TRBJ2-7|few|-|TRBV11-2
TGTGCCAGCAGCTTAGGACCGACTAGCTCCTACGAGCAGTACTTC
CASSLGPTSSYEQYF
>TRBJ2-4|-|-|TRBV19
TGTGCCAGTAGTATTATAGGGGGGGAGGCCAAAAACATTCAGTACTTC
CASSIIGGEAKNIQYF
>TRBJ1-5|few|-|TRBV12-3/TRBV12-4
TGTGCCAGCAGCTTAGTCGTGAATCAGCCCCAGCATTTT
CASSLVVNQPQHF